This TCR beta chain was recovered during a study of identical twins. Overall study results and limits: A lower insertion count was a feature of abundant cord blood beta clonotypes, with no such feature in memory repertoires. Out-of-frame TCR alpha sharing observed in monozygotic twins exceeded model estimates.

A word on this clonotype: Its antigen is currently unknown.

A universal primer site arose from template switching, and cDNA bore unique molecular identifiers. Using its own MiXCR run on the 5' RACE reads, TCRdb lists one record per CDR3 protein. The table records more than 1.5 million distinct CDR3 sequences, about 31% of them present only once. Donors uniformly comprised healthy Caucasians. Germline assignment: CDR1 SNHLY and CDR2 FYNNEI. Trimming pared 3 bases from V and 4 bases from J, leaving 10 bases between. This CDR3 contains 13 residues. The sequencing input was cord blood. This rearrangement joins TRBV2 to TRBJ2-7; D unclear. The clonotype comes from a newborn girl in good health. CDR3 bases: TGTGCCAGCAGTGATGTCCAGGTATACGAGCAGTACTTC. Protein sequence: CASSDVQVYEQYF.